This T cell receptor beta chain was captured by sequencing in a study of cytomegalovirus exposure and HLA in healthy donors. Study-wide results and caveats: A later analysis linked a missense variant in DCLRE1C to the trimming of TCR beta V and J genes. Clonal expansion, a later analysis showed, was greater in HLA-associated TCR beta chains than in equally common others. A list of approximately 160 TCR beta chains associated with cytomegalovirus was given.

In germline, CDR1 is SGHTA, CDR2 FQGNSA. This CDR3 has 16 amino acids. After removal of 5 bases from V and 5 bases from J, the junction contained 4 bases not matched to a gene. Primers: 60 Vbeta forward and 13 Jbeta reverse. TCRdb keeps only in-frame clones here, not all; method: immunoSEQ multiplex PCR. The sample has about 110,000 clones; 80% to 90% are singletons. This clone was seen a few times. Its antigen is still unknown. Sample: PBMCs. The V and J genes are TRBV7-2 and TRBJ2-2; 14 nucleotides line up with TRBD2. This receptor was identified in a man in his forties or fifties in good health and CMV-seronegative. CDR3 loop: CASSPRTSGGTGELFF. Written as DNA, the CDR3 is TGTGCCAGCAGCCCAAGGACTAGCGGGGGGACCGGGGAGCTGTTTTTT.